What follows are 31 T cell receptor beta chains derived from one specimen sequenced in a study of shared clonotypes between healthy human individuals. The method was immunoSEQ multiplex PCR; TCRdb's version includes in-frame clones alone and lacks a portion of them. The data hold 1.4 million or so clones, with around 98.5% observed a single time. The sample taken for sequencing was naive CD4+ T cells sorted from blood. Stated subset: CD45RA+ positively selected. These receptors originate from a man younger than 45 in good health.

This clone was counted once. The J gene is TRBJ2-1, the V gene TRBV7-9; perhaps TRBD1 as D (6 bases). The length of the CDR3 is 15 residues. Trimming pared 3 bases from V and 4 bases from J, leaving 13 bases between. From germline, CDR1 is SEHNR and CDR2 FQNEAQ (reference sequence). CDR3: CASSFWAGVYNEQFF. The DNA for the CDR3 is TGTGCCAGCAGCTTTTGGGCAGGGGTATACAATGAGCAGTTCTTC. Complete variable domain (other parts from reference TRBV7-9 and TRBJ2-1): DTGVSQNPRHKITKRGQNVTFRCDPISEHNRLYWYRQTLGQGPEFLTYFQNEAQLEKSRLLSDRFSAERPKGSFSTLEIQRTEQGDSAMYLCASSFWAGVYNEQFFGPGTRLTVL.

For the CDR3, the DNA is TGTGCCAGCTCGGCTAGCCTAACCTACGAGCAGTACTTC. This gives the protein CASSASLTYEQYF. The chain couples TRBV18 to TRBJ2-7; tentative D call: TRBD2 (5 bases). The CDR3 is made up of 13 amino acids. Germline CDR1 reads KGHSH; CDR2 reads LQKENI. V dropped 6 bases and J dropped 2 bases, with 11 bases sitting between them. The whole variable domain, remainder taken from reference TRBV18 and TRBJ2-7, is NAGVMQNPRHLVRRRGQEARLRCSPMKGHSHVYWYRQLPEEGLKFMVYLQKENIIDESGMPKERFSAEFPKEGPSILRIQQVVRGDSAAYFCASSASLTYEQYFGPGTRLTVT.

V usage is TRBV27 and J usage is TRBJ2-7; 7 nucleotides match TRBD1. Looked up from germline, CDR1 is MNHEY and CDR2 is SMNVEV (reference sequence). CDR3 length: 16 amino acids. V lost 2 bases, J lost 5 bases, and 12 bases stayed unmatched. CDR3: CASSLTWETGSHEQYF. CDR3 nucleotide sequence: TGTGCCAGCAGTTTAACGTGGGAGACAGGGTCCCACGAGCAGTACTTC.

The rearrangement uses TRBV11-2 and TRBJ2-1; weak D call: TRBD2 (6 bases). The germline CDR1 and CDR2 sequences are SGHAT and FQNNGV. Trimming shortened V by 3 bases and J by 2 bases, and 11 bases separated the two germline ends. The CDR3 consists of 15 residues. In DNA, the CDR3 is TGTGCCAGCAGCTTTGGAGCGGGTCCCTACAATGAGCAGTTCTTC. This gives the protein CASSFGAGPYNEQFF.

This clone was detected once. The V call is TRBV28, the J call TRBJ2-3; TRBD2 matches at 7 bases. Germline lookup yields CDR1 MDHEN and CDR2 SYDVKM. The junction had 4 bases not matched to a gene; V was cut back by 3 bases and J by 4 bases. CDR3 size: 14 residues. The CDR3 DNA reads TGTGCCAGCAGTTTGGGGGGGAACTCAGATACGCAGTATTTT. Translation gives CASSLGGNSDTQYF.

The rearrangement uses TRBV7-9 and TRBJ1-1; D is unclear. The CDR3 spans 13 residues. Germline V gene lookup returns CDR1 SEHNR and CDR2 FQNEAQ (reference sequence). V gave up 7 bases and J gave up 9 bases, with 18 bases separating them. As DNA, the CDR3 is TGTGCCAGCAACGATCGGGCAGATTATCAAGCTTTCTTT. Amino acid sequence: CASNDRADYQAFF.

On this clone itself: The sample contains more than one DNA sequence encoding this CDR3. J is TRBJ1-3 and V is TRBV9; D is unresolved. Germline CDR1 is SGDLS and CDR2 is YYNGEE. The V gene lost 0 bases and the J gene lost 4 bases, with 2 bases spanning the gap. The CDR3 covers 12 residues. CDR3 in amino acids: CASSVAGNTIYF. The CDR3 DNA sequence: TGTGCCAGCAGCGTAGCCGGAAACACCATATATTTT.

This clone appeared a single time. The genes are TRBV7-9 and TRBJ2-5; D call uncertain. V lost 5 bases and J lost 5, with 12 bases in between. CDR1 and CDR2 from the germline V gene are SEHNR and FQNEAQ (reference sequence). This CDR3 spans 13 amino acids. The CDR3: CASSRGFAETQYF. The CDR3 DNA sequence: TGTGCCAGCAGCCGAGGCTTTGCGGAGACCCAGTACTTC.

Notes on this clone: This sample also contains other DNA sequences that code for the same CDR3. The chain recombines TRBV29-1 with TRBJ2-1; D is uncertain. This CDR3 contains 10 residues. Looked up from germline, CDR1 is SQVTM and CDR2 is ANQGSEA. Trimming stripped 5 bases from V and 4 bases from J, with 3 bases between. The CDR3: CSVWYNEQFF. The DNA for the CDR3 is TGCAGCGTTTGGTACAATGAGCAGTTCTTC.

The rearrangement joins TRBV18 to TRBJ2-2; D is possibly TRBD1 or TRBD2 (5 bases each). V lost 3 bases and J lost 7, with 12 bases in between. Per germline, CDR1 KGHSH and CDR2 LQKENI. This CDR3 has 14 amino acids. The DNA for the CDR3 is TGTGCCAGCTCACCCGACGGGGACGGCGGGGAGCTGTTTTTT. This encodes CASSPDGDGGELFF.

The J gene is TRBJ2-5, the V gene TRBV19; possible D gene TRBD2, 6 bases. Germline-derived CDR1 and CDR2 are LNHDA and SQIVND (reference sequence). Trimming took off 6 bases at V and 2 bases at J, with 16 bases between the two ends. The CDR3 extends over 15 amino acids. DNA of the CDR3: TGTGCCAGTAGCGACATCGGGACTTCACAAGAGACCCAGTACTTC. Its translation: CASSDIGTSQETQYF.

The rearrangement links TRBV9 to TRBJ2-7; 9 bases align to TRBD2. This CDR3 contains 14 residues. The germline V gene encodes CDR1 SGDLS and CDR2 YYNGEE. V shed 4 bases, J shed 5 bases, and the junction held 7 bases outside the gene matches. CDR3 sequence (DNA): TGTGCCAGCAGCCCCCTTAGCGGGAGCGACGAGCAGTACTTC. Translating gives CASSPLSGSDEQYF. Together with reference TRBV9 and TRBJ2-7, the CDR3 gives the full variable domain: DSGVTQTPKHLITATGQRVTLRCSPRSGDLSVYWYQQSLDQGLQFLIQYYNGEERAKGNILERFSAQQFPDLHSELNLSSLELGDSALYFCASSPLSGSDEQYFGPGTRLTVT.

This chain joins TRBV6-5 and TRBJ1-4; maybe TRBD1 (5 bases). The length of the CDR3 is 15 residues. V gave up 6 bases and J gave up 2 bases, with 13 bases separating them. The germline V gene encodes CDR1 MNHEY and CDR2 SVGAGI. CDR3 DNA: TGTGCCAGCAGAAAGGAGGGGTTTACTAATGAAAAACTGTTTTTT. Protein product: CASRKEGFTNEKLFF.

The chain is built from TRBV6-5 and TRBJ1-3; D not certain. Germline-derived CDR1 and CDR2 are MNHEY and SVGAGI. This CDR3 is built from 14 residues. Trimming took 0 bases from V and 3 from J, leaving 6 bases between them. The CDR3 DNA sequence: TGTGCCAGCAGTTACTCCCCCAATGGAAACACCATATATTTT. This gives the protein CASSYSPNGNTIYF.

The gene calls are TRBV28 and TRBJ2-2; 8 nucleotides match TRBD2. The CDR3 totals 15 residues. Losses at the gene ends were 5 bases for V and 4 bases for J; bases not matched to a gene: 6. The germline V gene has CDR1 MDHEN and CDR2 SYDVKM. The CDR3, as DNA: TGTGCCAGCAGTCTAGCGGGCACCGCCACCGGGGAGCTGTTTTTT. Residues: CASSLAGTATGELFF.

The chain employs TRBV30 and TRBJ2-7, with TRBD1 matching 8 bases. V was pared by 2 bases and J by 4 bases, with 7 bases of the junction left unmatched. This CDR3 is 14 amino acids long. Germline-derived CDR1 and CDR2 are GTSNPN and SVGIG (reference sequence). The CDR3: CAWSSAGGGYEQYF. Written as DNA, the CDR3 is TGTGCCTGGAGTTCTGCAGGGGGCGGTTACGAGCAGTACTTC.

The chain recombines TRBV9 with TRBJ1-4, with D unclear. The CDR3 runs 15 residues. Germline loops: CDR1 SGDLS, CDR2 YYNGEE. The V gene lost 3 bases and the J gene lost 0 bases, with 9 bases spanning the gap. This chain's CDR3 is CASSAKSATNEKLFF. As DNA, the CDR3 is TGTGCCAGCAGCGCAAAGTCCGCAACTAATGAAAAACTGTTTTTT.

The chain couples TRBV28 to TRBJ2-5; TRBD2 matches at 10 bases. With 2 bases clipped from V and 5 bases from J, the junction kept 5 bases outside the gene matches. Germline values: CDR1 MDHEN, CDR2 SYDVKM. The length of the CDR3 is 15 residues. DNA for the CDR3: TGTGCCAGCAGTTTACTAGCGGGAGCGGGGGAGACCCAGTACTTC. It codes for CASSLLAGAGETQYF.

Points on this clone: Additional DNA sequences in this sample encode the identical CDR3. CDR3 region: CASSFVRNTEAFF. The CDR3 DNA is TGTGCCAGCAGTTTCGTCCGGAACACTGAAGCTTTCTTT. V usage is TRBV28 and J usage is TRBJ1-1; D ambiguous. V dropped 3 bases and J dropped 1 base, with 6 bases sitting between them. This CDR3 has 13 residues. CDR1 and CDR2 (germline): MDHEN, SYDVKM.

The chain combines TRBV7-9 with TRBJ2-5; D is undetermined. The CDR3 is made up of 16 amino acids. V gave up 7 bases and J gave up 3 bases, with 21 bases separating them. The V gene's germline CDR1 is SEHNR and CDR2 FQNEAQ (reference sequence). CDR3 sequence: CASTRYMAPGKETQYF. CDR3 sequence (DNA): TGTGCCAGCACCCGATATATGGCCCCGGGCAAAGAGACCCAGTACTTC.

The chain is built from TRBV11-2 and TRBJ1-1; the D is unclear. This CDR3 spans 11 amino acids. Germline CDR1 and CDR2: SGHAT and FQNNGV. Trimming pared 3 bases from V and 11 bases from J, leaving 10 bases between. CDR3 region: CASSFSRRAFF. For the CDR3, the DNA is TGTGCCAGCAGCTTTTCCCGGCGGGCTTTCTTT.

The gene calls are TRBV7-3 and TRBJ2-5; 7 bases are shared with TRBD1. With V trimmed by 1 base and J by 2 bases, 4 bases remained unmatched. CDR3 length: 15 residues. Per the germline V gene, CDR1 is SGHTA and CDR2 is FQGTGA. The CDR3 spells CASSLKRQGQETQYF. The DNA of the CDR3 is TGTGCCAGCAGCTTAAAAAGACAGGGACAAGAGACCCAGTACTTC.

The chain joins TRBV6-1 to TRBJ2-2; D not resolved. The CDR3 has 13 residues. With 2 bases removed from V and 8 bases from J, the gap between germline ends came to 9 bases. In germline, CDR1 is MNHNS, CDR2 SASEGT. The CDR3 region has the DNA TGTGCCAGCAGTGAACACAGACCAGGGGAGCTGTTTTTT. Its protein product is CASSEHRPGELFF.

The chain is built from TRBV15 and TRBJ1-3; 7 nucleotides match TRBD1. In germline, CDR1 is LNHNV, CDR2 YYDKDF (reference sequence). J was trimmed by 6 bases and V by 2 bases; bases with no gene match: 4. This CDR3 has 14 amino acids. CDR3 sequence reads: CATSRYGTANTIYF. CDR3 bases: TGTGCCACCAGCAGATACGGGACAGCAAACACCATATATTTT.

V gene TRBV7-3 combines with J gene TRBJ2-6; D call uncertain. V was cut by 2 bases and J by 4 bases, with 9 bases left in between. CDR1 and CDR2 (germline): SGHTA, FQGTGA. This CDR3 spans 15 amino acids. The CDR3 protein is CASSLVSDGANVLTF. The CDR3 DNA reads TGTGCCAGCAGCTTAGTGTCGGACGGGGCCAACGTCCTGACTTTC.

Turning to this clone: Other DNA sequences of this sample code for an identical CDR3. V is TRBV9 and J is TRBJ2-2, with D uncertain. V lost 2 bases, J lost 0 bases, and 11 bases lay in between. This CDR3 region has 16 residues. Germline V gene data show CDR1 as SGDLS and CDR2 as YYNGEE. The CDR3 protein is CASSVRGDSNTGELFF. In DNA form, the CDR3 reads TGTGCCAGCAGCGTGCGTGGGGATTCGAACACCGGGGAGCTGTTTTTT.

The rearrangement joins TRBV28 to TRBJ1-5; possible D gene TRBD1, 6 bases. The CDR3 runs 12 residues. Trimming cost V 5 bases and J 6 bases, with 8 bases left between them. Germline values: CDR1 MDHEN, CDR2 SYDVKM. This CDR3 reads CASSPDSQPQHF. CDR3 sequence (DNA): TGTGCCAGCAGTCCGGACAGTCAGCCCCAGCATTTT.

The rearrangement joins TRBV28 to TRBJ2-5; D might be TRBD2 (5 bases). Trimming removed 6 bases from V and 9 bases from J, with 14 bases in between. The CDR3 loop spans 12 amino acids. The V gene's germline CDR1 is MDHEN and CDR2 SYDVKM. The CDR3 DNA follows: TGTGCCAGCAGCAGCGGAGCTCGTCCCCAGTACTTC. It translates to CASSSGARPQYF.

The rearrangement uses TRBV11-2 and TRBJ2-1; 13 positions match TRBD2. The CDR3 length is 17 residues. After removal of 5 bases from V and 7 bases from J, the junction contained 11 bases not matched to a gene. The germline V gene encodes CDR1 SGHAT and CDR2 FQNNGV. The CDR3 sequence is CASSHIPLLAGGNEQFF. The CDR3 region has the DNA TGTGCCAGCAGCCACATCCCACTACTAGCGGGAGGGAATGAGCAGTTCTTC.

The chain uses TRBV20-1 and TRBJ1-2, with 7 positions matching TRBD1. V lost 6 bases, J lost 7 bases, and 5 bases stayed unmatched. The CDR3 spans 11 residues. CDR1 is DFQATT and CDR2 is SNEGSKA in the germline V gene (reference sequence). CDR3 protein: CSADRVLGYTF. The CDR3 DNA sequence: TGCAGTGCCGACAGGGTTCTTGGCTACACCTTC.

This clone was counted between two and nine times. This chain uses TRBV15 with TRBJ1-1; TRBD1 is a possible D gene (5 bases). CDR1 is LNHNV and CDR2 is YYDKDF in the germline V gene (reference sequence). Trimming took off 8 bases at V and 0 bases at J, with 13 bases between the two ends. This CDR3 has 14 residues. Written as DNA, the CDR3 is TGTGCCACCGTCCGGGACCTGATGAACACTGAAGCTTTCTTT. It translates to CATVRDLMNTEAFF.